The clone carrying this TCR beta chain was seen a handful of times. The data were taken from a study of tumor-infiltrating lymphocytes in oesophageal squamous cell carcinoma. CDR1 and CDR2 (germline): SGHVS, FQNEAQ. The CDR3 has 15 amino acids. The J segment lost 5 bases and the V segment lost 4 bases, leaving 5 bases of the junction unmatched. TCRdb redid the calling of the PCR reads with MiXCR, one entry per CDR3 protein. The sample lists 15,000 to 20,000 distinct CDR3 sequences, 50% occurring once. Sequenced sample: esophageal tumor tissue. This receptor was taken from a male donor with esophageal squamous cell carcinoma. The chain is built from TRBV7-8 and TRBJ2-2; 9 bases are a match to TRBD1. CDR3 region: CASSSGQGGTGELFF. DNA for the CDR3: TGTGCCAGCAGCTCGGGACAGGGAGGGACCGGGGAGCTGTTTTTT.